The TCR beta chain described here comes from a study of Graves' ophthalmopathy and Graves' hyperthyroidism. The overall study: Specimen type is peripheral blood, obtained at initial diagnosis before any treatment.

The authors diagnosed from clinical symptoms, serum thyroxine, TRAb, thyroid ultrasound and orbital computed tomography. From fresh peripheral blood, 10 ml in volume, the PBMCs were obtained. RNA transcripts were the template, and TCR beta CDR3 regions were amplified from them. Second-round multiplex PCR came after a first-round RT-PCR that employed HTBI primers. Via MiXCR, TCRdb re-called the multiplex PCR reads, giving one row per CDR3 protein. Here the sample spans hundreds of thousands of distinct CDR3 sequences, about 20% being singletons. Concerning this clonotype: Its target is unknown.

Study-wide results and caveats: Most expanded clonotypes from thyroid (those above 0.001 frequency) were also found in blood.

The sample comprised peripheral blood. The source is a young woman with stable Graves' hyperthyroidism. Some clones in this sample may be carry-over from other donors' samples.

The CDR3 reads CASSRQTPTSGRNTFAEQYF. The CDR3 DNA follows: TGCGCCAGCAGCCGCCAAACTCCGACTAGCGGGAGGAACACGTTCGCCGAGCAGTACTTC. The rearrangement uses TRBV5-1 and TRBJ2-7; 13 positions agree with TRBD2. Per germline, CDR1 SGHRS and CDR2 YFSETQ. V trimming: 4 bases; J trimming: 6 bases; junction bases outside the gene matches: 22. This CDR3 has 20 residues.